A selection of T cell receptor beta chains follows, all from one sample in a study of regulatory T cells in long-lasting Graves disease. Via MiXCR, TCRdb re-called the multiplex PCR reads, giving one row per CDR3 protein. This table has under 450,000 distinct CDR3 sequences, under 20% appearing once. These data were also filed under a second study, of T cells in Graves' hyperthyroidism and ophthalmopathy.

The sample in question was peripheral blood mononuclear cells (PBMCs), obtained at new diagnosis, from a patient treated with antithyroid drugs. The receptors here all came from a woman under 30 with Graves disease. Each CDR3 is given with its conserved first and last residue.

TRBV11-3 CASSIGVGQGAINEQFF
TRBV12-3/TRBV12-4 CASSLEGASQYF
TRBV20-1 CSVLWGTQYF
TRBV19 CASSIRGTATWDTEAFF
TRBV29-1 CSVERDRGAYEQYF
TRBV7-2 CASSVLADTQYF
TRBV6-1 CASSRGAVSGANVPTF
TRBV6-1 CASSEARLASHRIF
TRBV3-1 CASSFQGFSYEQYF
TRBV29-1 CSPRGGPQDEQYF
TRBV9 CASSDRDRGVTEAFF
TRBV12-3/TRBV12-4 CASTQRGNTEAFF
TRBV7-2 CASSLGGITEAFF
TRBV6-1 CASSPTTGVSTEAFF
TRBV7-9 CASIDHPVRTTYGYTF
TRBV5-1 CASSPAGVFTEAFF
TRBV12-3/TRBV12-4 CASSRGSEKLFF
TRBV7-9 CASSLSTGRPGNTIYF
TRBV28 CASSSLLAWETQYF
TRBV5-1 CASRPQFATGELFF
TRBV28 CASSTGLANEQYF
TRBV3-1 CASSLGTPRGEQYF
TRBV6-1 CASSPGQDNSPLHF
TRBV6-2/TRBV6-3 CASRGGGLQETQYF
TRBV5-1 CASMPRGTPQETQYF
TRBV10-3 CAISVERAGELFF
TRBV7-3 CVSSPDPSGGYTF
TRBV5-1 CASSPVGQGANTEAFF
TRBV20-1 CSANGQGSATNEKLFF
TRBV11-2 CASSPLHTGELFF
TRBV9 CASSVEAGWMDEQFF
TRBV7-9 CASSYGLAGDEQYF
TRBV14 CASSQTADSYEQYF
TRBV5-1 CASSWGGISSYNEQFF
TRBV28 CASSLDSFYEQYF
TRBV20-1 CSARTGGSQPQHF
TRBV20-1 CSAISSGSTDTQYF
TRBV20-1 CSASATGSYGYTF
TRBV6-1 CASRLGLASYEQYF
TRBV4-1 CASSQSATTSYNEQFF
TRBV2 CASSLDRPHGDGYTF
TRBV29-1 CSVLIQVRAFF
TRBV28 CASSARGLGTDTQYF
TRBV30 CAWSALAVGGQPQHF
TRBV3-1 CASSQRTGTYEQYF
TRBV12-5 CASGLSAGELFF